The clone carrying this T cell receptor (beta chain) was counted at least ten times. The source of the sample is a study of early T cells in non-severe SARS-CoV-2 infection. Study at large: Sequencing of bulk RNA from unsorted whole blood was done, without chain pairing.

Molecules of cDNA were individually given unique molecular identifiers that were attached to them. Using its own MiXCR run on the 5' RACE reads, TCRdb lists one record per CDR3 protein. In the table there are some 62,000 distinct CDR3 sequences, 7.5% to 9% of which are singletons. The sequenced sample was whole blood, obtained at baseline. This clonotype was obtained from an adult who was a healthcare worker with PCR-confirmed SARS-CoV-2 infection or an uninfected control (not recorded which).

In DNA, the CDR3 is TGCAGTGCGGACTCGGACCACGGCTCCTACGAGCAGTACTTC. As protein: CSADSDHGSYEQYF. J is TRBJ2-7 and V is TRBV20-1, with D possibly matching TRBD2 (5 bases). Germline assignment: CDR1 DFQATT and CDR2 SNEGSKA (reference sequence). V was trimmed by 6 bases and J by 0 bases, leaving 15 bases between them. The CDR3 contains 14 residues.